These T cell receptor beta chains were read from a single sample in a study of metastatic and nonmetastatic thyroid tumors. TCRdb reprocessed the PCR reads via MiXCR. The repertoire consists of approximately 70,000 clones, with roughly 18% occurring once and the leading ten covering around 13%. Sequenced sample: blood. All receptors derive from a female donor with papillary thyroid cancer or a benign thyroid nodule (not recorded which). Some clones in this sample may be carry-over from other donors' samples. CDR3s include the opening cysteine and the closing phenylalanine or tryptophan. D genes are given only for firm matches. Expanded clones get a size class; other rows say once, few or many, or leave the size out.

d_call: -; clone_size: many; v_call: TRBV19; j_call: TRBJ2-3; cdr3_aa: CASSGLSSTDTQYF; cdr3_nt: TGTGCCAGTAGCGGACTATCGAGCACAGATACGCAGTATTTT
d_call: -; clone_size: many; v_call: TRBV28; j_call: TRBJ1-5; cdr3_aa: CASSSALTRSLNQPQHF; cdr3_nt: TGTGCCAGCAGTTCCGCCTTGACCAGGAGCCTCAATCAGCCCCAGCATTTT
d_call: TRBD1; clone_size: -; v_call: TRBV4-1; j_call: TRBJ2-7; cdr3_aa: CASSVLPGQGSYEQYF; cdr3_nt: TGCGCCAGCAGCGTCCTACCGGGACAGGGTTCCTACGAGCAGTACTTC
d_call: -; clone_size: -; v_call: TRBV5-1; j_call: TRBJ2-3; cdr3_aa: CASSSDGWPDTQYF; cdr3_nt: TGCGCCAGCAGCTCGGATGGGTGGCCAGATACGCAGTATTTT
d_call: -; clone_size: many; v_call: TRBV15; j_call: TRBJ2-6; cdr3_aa: CATSRDIPTNVLTF; cdr3_nt: TGTGCCACCAGCAGAGATATCCCCACAAACGTCCTGACTTTC
d_call: -; clone_size: many; v_call: TRBV15; j_call: TRBJ2-7; cdr3_aa: CATSKGGNYEQYF; cdr3_nt: TGTGCCACCAGCAAAGGGGGGAACTACGAGCAGTACTTC
d_call: -; clone_size: few; v_call: TRBV12-3/TRBV12-4; j_call: TRBJ2-5; cdr3_aa: CARSLIARQFPGTKYF; cdr3_nt: TGTGCCAGGAGTTTGATCGCTCGACAGTTCCCAGGGACCAAGTACTTC
d_call: TRBD1; clone_size: many; v_call: TRBV6-1; j_call: TRBJ1-2; cdr3_aa: CASSETGAGTALNYGYTF; cdr3_nt: TGTGCCAGCAGTGAAACGGGAGCCGGGACAGCTCTAAACTATGGCTACACCTTC
d_call: -; clone_size: few; v_call: TRBV2; j_call: TRBJ2-7; cdr3_aa: CASSRRGQPKQYF; cdr3_nt: TGTGCCAGCAGTCGGAGGGGGCAACCGAAGCAGTACTTC
d_call: TRBD1; clone_size: -; v_call: TRBV5-8; j_call: TRBJ2-4; cdr3_aa: CTSSRQGDGAKNIQYF; cdr3_nt: TGTACCAGCAGCCGCCAGGGGGATGGAGCCAAAAACATTCAGTACTTC
d_call: TRBD1; clone_size: many; v_call: TRBV6-1; j_call: TRBJ2-7; cdr3_aa: CASKPRDSTPYEQYF; cdr3_nt: TGTGCCAGCAAGCCCCGGGACAGTACACCTTACGAGCAGTACTTC
d_call: -; clone_size: -; v_call: TRBV20-1; j_call: TRBJ2-3; cdr3_aa: CSARDGRASTDTQYF; cdr3_nt: TGCAGTGCTAGAGATGGGCGGGCTAGCACAGATACGCAGTATTTT
d_call: -; clone_size: many; v_call: TRBV30; j_call: TRBJ2-7; cdr3_aa: CAWSVTPYEQYF; cdr3_nt: TGTGCCTGGAGTGTAACCCCCTACGAGCAGTACTTC
d_call: TRBD1; clone_size: many; v_call: TRBV12-3/TRBV12-4; j_call: TRBJ2-2; cdr3_aa: CASRRNRDSYTGELFF; cdr3_nt: TGTGCCAGCAGGAGAAACCGGGACAGCTACACCGGGGAGCTGTTTTTT
d_call: -; clone_size: many; v_call: TRBV20-1; j_call: TRBJ1-5; cdr3_aa: CSGVDSPDQPQHF; cdr3_nt: TGCAGTGGAGTCGACAGCCCAGATCAGCCCCAGCATTTT
d_call: -; clone_size: many; v_call: TRBV18; j_call: TRBJ1-2; cdr3_aa: CASSPGSEPNYGYTF; cdr3_nt: TGTGCCAGCTCACCCGGATCGGAACCGAACTATGGCTACACCTTC
d_call: -; clone_size: many; v_call: TRBV12-3/TRBV12-4; j_call: TRBJ2-5; cdr3_aa: CASSFRQQETQYF; cdr3_nt: TGTGCCAGCAGTTTTCGACAACAAGAGACCCAGTACTTC
d_call: -; clone_size: many; v_call: TRBV3-1; j_call: TRBJ2-7; cdr3_aa: CASSQDTAATVYEQYF; cdr3_nt: TGTGCCAGCAGCCAAGATACAGCGGCAACCGTCTACGAGCAGTACTTC
d_call: -; clone_size: few; v_call: TRBV18; j_call: TRBJ1-3; cdr3_aa: CASSPVGEMSSGNTIYF; cdr3_nt: TGTGCCAGCTCACCAGTGGGGGAGATGAGCTCTGGAAACACCATATATTTT
d_call: -; clone_size: -; v_call: TRBV7-7; j_call: TRBJ2-1; cdr3_aa: CASSLGALGTNPRPLNEQFF; cdr3_nt: TGTGCTAGCAGCTTAGGAGCCCTCGGGACAAACCCCCGCCCTCTCAATGAGCAGTTCTTC
d_call: TRBD1; clone_size: -; v_call: TRBV19; j_call: TRBJ1-5; cdr3_aa: CASSIIEGQFYQPKHF; cdr3_nt: TGTGCCAGTAGTATAATTGAGGGACAGTTCTATCAGCCCAAGCATTTT
d_call: -; clone_size: medium-sized; v_call: TRBV6-1; j_call: TRBJ1-6; cdr3_aa: CASAWGDNSPLHF; cdr3_nt: TGTGCCAGTGCATGGGGGGATAATTCACCCCTCCACTTT
d_call: -; clone_size: many; v_call: TRBV6-1; j_call: TRBJ1-2; cdr3_aa: CASSVGSEDGYTF; cdr3_nt: TGTGCCAGCAGTGTTGGGTCAGAGGATGGCTACACCTTC
d_call: TRBD1; clone_size: many; v_call: TRBV5-1; j_call: TRBJ1-2; cdr3_aa: CASSRIIQGWGYTF; cdr3_nt: TGCGCCAGCAGCCGAATTATACAGGGGTGGGGCTACACCTTC
d_call: -; clone_size: many; v_call: TRBV20-1; j_call: TRBJ2-3; cdr3_aa: CSARAGAEPDTQYF; cdr3_nt: TGCAGTGCTAGAGCAGGGGCGGAGCCAGATACGCAGTATTTT
d_call: TRBD2; clone_size: many; v_call: TRBV4-1; j_call: TRBJ2-5; cdr3_aa: CASSHPGLAGGPGKETQYF; cdr3_nt: TGCGCCAGCAGCCATCCGGGACTAGCGGGAGGGCCCGGAAAAGAGACCCAGTACTTC
d_call: -; clone_size: many; v_call: TRBV6-2/TRBV6-3; j_call: TRBJ2-7; cdr3_aa: CASSQASSYEQYF; cdr3_nt: TGTGCCAGCAGCCAAGCAAGCTCCTACGAGCAGTACTTC
d_call: -; clone_size: many; v_call: TRBV3-1; j_call: TRBJ1-2; cdr3_aa: CATLRGGYGYTF; cdr3_nt: TGTGCCACGCTGAGGGGGGGCTATGGCTACACCTTC
d_call: -; clone_size: -; v_call: TRBV11-3; j_call: TRBJ1-1; cdr3_aa: CASSFEENTEAFF; cdr3_nt: TGTGCCAGCAGCTTTGAGGAGAACACTGAAGCTTTCTTT
d_call: -; clone_size: -; v_call: TRBV20-1; j_call: TRBJ2-7; cdr3_aa: CSARADSYEQYF; cdr3_nt: TGCAGTGCTAGGGCCGACTCCTACGAGCAGTACTTC
d_call: -; clone_size: -; v_call: TRBV7-2; j_call: TRBJ2-2; cdr3_aa: CASSLASAGTAGELFF; cdr3_nt: TGTGCCAGCAGCTTAGCGTCTGCGGGTACGGCCGGGGAGCTGTTTTTT
d_call: TRBD1; clone_size: -; v_call: TRBV11-2; j_call: TRBJ1-2; cdr3_aa: CASRGNRGRDPYGYTF; cdr3_nt: TGTGCCAGCAGAGGAAACAGGGGGAGAGACCCCTATGGCTACACCTTC
d_call: TRBD2; clone_size: -; v_call: TRBV6-1; j_call: TRBJ2-5; cdr3_aa: CASSEGWLAGGQQETQYF; cdr3_nt: TGTGCCAGCAGTGAAGGGTGGTTAGCGGGAGGACAACAAGAGACCCAGTACTTC
d_call: TRBD1; clone_size: -; v_call: TRBV30; j_call: TRBJ1-5; cdr3_aa: CAWSVVAGGYINQPQHF; cdr3_nt: TGTGCCTGGAGTGTTGTGGCAGGGGGATATATCAATCAGCCCCAGCATTTT
d_call: -; clone_size: -; v_call: TRBV10-3; j_call: TRBJ1-1; cdr3_aa: CAISMGAENTEAFF; cdr3_nt: TGTGCCATCAGTATGGGGGCAGAGAACACTGAAGCTTTCTTT
d_call: -; clone_size: -; v_call: TRBV7-2; j_call: TRBJ2-5; cdr3_aa: CASSFYQKETQYF; cdr3_nt: TGTGCCAGCAGCTTTTACCAAAAAGAGACCCAGTACTTC
d_call: -; clone_size: many; v_call: TRBV7-6; j_call: TRBJ2-7; cdr3_aa: CASSSRHSPRLSYEQYF; cdr3_nt: TGTGCCAGCAGCTCCAGACACAGTCCCAGACTATCCTACGAGCAGTACTTC
d_call: TRBD1; clone_size: -; v_call: TRBV7-9; j_call: TRBJ1-1; cdr3_aa: CASSDSGGYTEAFF; cdr3_nt: TGTGCCAGCAGCGATTCAGGGGGCTACACTGAAGCTTTCTTT
d_call: TRBD1; clone_size: many; v_call: TRBV9; j_call: TRBJ1-2; cdr3_aa: CASSVGQGVGYTF; cdr3_nt: TGTGCCAGCAGCGTGGGACAGGGGGTTGGCTACACCTTC
d_call: -; clone_size: many; v_call: TRBV19; j_call: TRBJ2-2; cdr3_aa: CASSTFPGELFF; cdr3_nt: TGTGCCAGTAGTACGTTCCCCGGGGAGCTGTTTTTT
d_call: -; clone_size: -; v_call: TRBV2; j_call: TRBJ2-2; cdr3_aa: CASSGVGFTGELFF; cdr3_nt: TGTGCCAGCAGTGGTGTGGGATTCACCGGGGAGCTGTTTTTT
d_call: -; clone_size: many; v_call: TRBV10-2; j_call: TRBJ1-5; cdr3_aa: CASSVGRVLPQHF; cdr3_nt: TGCGCCAGCAGTGTCGGGAGAGTGTTGCCCCAGCATTTT
d_call: -; clone_size: many; v_call: TRBV12-3/TRBV12-4; j_call: TRBJ2-6; cdr3_aa: CASSFGLTGANVLTF; cdr3_nt: TGTGCCAGCAGTTTTGGACTAACTGGGGCCAACGTCCTGACTTTC
d_call: -; clone_size: few; v_call: TRBV14; j_call: TRBJ2-3; cdr3_aa: CASSQGWVSSTDTQYF; cdr3_nt: TGTGCCAGCAGCCAAGGCTGGGTCAGCAGCACAGATACGCAGTATTTT
d_call: -; clone_size: -; v_call: TRBV14; j_call: TRBJ1-2; cdr3_aa: CASSQYKQGRGYTF; cdr3_nt: TGTGCCAGCAGCCAATATAAACAGGGACGCGGCTACACCTTC
d_call: -; clone_size: few; v_call: TRBV19; j_call: TRBJ1-2; cdr3_aa: CASRPGVGSDGYTF; cdr3_nt: TGTGCCAGTAGACCAGGGGTCGGGTCGGACGGCTACACCTTC